This T cell receptor beta chain was identified during a study of blood T cell repertoires in COVID-19. In the study overall: COVID-19 samples collected from the United States, Italy and Spain covered acute and convalescent phases. In each case, the material was cDNA or gDNA derived from T cells, B-cell-depleted T cells, or PBMCs.

This clone appeared a few times. Deletions cut 6 bases from V and 4 bases from J, with 6 bases between. Looked up from germline, CDR1 is DFQATT and CDR2 is SNEGSKA (reference sequence). This CDR3 has 11 residues. Original data processing: Nucleated cell number was recorded as an estimate derived from reference gene primer amplification. Only in-frame clones appear in the TCRdb table, and some are missing; sequencing was by immunoSEQ multiplex PCR. V, J and clone size are taken as reported in that table, and D and trimming were inferred from the DNA itself. This table holds around 150,000 clones, more than 80% found once.

The sequenced sample was peripheral blood. The rearrangement uses TRBV20-1 and TRBJ2-2; D unresolved. This clonotype was sampled from a human donor in a cohort sampled during active COVID-19. The DNA for the CDR3 is TGCAGTGCAGCCGGCACCGGGGAGCTGTTTTTT. It specifies CSAAGTGELFF.